This T cell receptor beta chain was identified during a study of Ad26.COV2.S vaccination and SARS-CoV-2 variants. Turning to the study itself: Ad26.COV2.S, an intramuscular injection, was given once or twice 56 days apart.

This CDR3 is 14 amino acids long. In germline, CDR1 is LGHDT, CDR2 YNNKEL (reference sequence). Trimming left V 5 bases short and J 0 bases short, with 7 bases between. Findings and caveats of the study: Spike-specific responses of CD8+ and CD4+ T cells were reported to display substantial breadth after vaccination.

Specified treatment: over 15 received Ad26.COV2.S at low or high dose, single or two shots; 5 received placebo; per-sample allocation not given. Material that was analyzed had been drawn on day 63 after the first vaccine or placebo injection. An 18-55-year-old adult in Boston served as donor. Profiled with immunoSEQ multiplex PCR; TCRdb holds only in-frame clones, not every one. This sample yields roughly 500,000 clones, of which about 88% are seen a single time; 2% to 3% belongs to the top ten. As regards this clone: The antigen is not known.

The input for sequencing was peripheral blood, taken in a trial of Ad26.COV2.S vaccine versus placebo. The sequence was collected from a person aged 18 to 59 who received the Ad26.COV2.S COVID-19 vaccine or a placebo. This chain connects TRBV3-1 (or the pseudogene TRBV3-2) to TRBJ1-4; D call uncertain. The CDR3 region has the DNA TGTGCCAGCAGCGTCCTTGCAACTAATGAAAAACTGTTTTTT. Translation gives CASSVLATNEKLFF.